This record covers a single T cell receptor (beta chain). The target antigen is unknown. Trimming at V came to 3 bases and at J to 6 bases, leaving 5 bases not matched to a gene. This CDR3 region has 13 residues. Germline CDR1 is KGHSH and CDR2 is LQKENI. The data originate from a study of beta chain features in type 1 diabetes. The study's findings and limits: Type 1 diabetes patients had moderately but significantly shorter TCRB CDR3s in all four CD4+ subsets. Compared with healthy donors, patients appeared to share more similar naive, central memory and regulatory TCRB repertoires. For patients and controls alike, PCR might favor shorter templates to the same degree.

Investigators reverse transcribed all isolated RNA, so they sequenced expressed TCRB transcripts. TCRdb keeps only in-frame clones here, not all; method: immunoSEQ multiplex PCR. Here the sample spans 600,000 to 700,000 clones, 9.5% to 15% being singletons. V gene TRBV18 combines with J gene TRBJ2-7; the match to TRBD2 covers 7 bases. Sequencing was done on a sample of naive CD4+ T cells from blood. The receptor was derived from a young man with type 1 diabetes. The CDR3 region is CASSPPTSPEQYF. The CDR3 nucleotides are TGTGCCAGCTCACCCCCGACTAGCCCCGAGCAGTACTTC.